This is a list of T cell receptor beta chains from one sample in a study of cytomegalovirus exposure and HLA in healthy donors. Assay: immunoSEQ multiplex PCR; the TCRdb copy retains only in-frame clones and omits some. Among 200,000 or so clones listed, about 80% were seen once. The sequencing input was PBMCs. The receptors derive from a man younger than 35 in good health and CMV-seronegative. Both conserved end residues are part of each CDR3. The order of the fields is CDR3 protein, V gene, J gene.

cdr3_aa: CASSLDTRARGAFF
v_call: TRBV11-3
j_call: TRBJ1-1

cdr3_aa: CASSSLGGEAKNIQYF
v_call: TRBV27
j_call: TRBJ2-4

cdr3_aa: CASSLVSVNTEAFF
v_call: TRBV11-3
j_call: TRBJ1-1

cdr3_aa: CASSLGGWDYGYTF
v_call: TRBV5-6
j_call: TRBJ1-2

cdr3_aa: CASSSSDEQFF
v_call: TRBV18
j_call: TRBJ2-1

cdr3_aa: CASSPRTGSGELFF
v_call: TRBV9
j_call: TRBJ2-2

cdr3_aa: CAWSPGREGDTQYF
v_call: TRBV30
j_call: TRBJ2-3

cdr3_aa: CASRIEGQGSNQPQHF
v_call: TRBV10-2
j_call: TRBJ1-5

cdr3_aa: CASSTRDREGYNEQFF
v_call: TRBV11-3
j_call: TRBJ2-1

cdr3_aa: CASSLRGTPPQETQYF
v_call: TRBV7-3
j_call: TRBJ2-5

cdr3_aa: CASSQDRVQFF
v_call: TRBV14
j_call: TRBJ2-1

cdr3_aa: CASTGQAYEQYF
v_call: TRBV25-1
j_call: TRBJ2-7

cdr3_aa: CASSVQGTPNYGYTF
v_call: TRBV9
j_call: TRBJ1-2

cdr3_aa: CASSFITAPNQPQHF
v_call: TRBV5-5
j_call: TRBJ1-5

cdr3_aa: CASGLGHGQGTVYEQYF
v_call: TRBV12-5
j_call: TRBJ2-7

cdr3_aa: CASTGQASGNTIYF
v_call: TRBV9
j_call: TRBJ1-3

cdr3_aa: CASSRGGVQETQYF
v_call: TRBV5-4
j_call: TRBJ2-5

cdr3_aa: CASSLAGTGDRTYNEQFF
v_call: TRBV5-6
j_call: TRBJ2-1

cdr3_aa: CASSPYLAESNTGELFF
v_call: TRBV7-6
j_call: TRBJ2-2

cdr3_aa: CASSPTSGRAIETQYF
v_call: TRBV28
j_call: TRBJ2-5

cdr3_aa: CASSPRRPGTNGNTIYF
v_call: TRBV7-8
j_call: TRBJ1-3

cdr3_aa: CASSVVPGRDEQFF
v_call: TRBV9
j_call: TRBJ2-1

cdr3_aa: CAWSVQGETQYF
v_call: TRBV30
j_call: TRBJ2-5

cdr3_aa: CASSPNRVSTEAFF
v_call: TRBV19
j_call: TRBJ1-1

cdr3_aa: CASSFEGLPRGTQYF
v_call: TRBV7-8
j_call: TRBJ2-5

cdr3_aa: CATSRDRIRHSAYF
v_call: TRBV15
j_call: TRBJ2-5

cdr3_aa: CASRPGQANEKLFF
v_call: TRBV7-2
j_call: TRBJ1-4

cdr3_aa: CASSFAKGQETQYF
v_call: TRBV11-3
j_call: TRBJ2-5

cdr3_aa: CASTNTGSPEAFF
v_call: TRBV6-6
j_call: TRBJ1-1

cdr3_aa: CASSLMEGPREQYF
v_call: TRBV7-2
j_call: TRBJ2-7

cdr3_aa: CASSLGGDNEQFF
v_call: TRBV5-1
j_call: TRBJ2-1

cdr3_aa: CAIKESMNQPQHF
v_call: TRBV10-3
j_call: TRBJ1-5

cdr3_aa: CASSLPGVGTDTQYF
v_call: TRBV28
j_call: TRBJ2-3

cdr3_aa: CASSLEFRQGNYEQYF
v_call: TRBV5-6
j_call: TRBJ2-7

cdr3_aa: CASSSDGQGQANEKLFF
v_call: TRBV7-2
j_call: TRBJ1-4

cdr3_aa: CASSLFDSVTEKLFF
v_call: TRBV7-8
j_call: TRBJ1-4

cdr3_aa: CASSQEASGGVRLVNEQFF
v_call: TRBV4-2
j_call: TRBJ2-1

cdr3_aa: CASSLLSGLAGTGELFF
v_call: TRBV5-1
j_call: TRBJ2-2

cdr3_aa: CASSPGLAINEQFF
v_call: TRBV13
j_call: TRBJ2-1

cdr3_aa: CASSPTSGGAGEQYF
v_call: TRBV2
j_call: TRBJ2-7

cdr3_aa: CASSPAGAWETQYF
v_call: TRBV7-9
j_call: TRBJ2-5

cdr3_aa: CASGLGLGRDTEAFF
v_call: TRBV12-5
j_call: TRBJ1-1

cdr3_aa: CASSLGTGNQPQHF
v_call: TRBV6-5
j_call: TRBJ1-5

cdr3_aa: CASSTGQGNTEAFF
v_call: TRBV27
j_call: TRBJ1-1

cdr3_aa: CSVVWDMNTEAFF
v_call: TRBV29-1
j_call: TRBJ1-1

cdr3_aa: CASSLGVTAGNTIYF
v_call: TRBV7-2
j_call: TRBJ1-3

cdr3_aa: CSVGPGLAGHSTDTQYF
v_call: TRBV29-1
j_call: TRBJ2-3

cdr3_aa: CASSFGTANSPLHF
v_call: TRBV7-3
j_call: TRBJ1-6

cdr3_aa: CASSFKETQYF
v_call: TRBV7-2
j_call: TRBJ2-5

cdr3_aa: CASSLSGSSYEQYF
v_call: TRBV7-8
j_call: TRBJ2-7

cdr3_aa: CASSGTSGTFSYNEQFF
v_call: TRBV11-2
j_call: TRBJ2-1

cdr3_aa: CASKDSYNEKLFF
v_call: TRBV7-9
j_call: TRBJ1-4

cdr3_aa: CASRGTGINQPQHF
v_call: TRBV6-5
j_call: TRBJ1-5